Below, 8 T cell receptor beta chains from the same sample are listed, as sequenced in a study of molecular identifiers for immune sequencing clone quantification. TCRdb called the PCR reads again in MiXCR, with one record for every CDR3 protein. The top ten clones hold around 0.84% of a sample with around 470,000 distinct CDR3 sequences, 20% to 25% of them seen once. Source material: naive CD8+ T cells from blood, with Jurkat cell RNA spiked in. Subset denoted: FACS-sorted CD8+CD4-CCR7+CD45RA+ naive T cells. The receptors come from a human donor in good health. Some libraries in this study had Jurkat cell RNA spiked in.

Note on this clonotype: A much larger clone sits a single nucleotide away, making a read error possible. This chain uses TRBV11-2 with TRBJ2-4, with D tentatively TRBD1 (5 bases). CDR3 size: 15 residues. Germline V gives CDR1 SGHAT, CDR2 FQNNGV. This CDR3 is CASGLGVLAKNIQYF. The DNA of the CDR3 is TGTGCCAGCGGCTTAGGGGTCCTAGCCAAAAACATTCAGTACTTC.

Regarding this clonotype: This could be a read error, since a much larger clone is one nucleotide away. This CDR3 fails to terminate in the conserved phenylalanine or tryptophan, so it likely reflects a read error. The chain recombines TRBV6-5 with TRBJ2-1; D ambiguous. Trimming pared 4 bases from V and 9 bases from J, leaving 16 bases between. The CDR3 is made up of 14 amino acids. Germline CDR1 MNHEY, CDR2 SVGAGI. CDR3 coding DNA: TGTGCCAGCAGTTTCGCACAAGTGGGGTTTGAGCAGTTCTCC. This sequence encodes CASSFAQVGFEQFS.

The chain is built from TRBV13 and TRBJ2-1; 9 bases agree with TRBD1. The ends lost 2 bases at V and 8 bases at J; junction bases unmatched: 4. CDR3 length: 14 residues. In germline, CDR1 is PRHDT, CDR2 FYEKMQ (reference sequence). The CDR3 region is CASSLRDRVYEQFF. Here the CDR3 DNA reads TGTGCCAGCAGCTTACGGGACAGGGTCTATGAGCAGTTCTTC.

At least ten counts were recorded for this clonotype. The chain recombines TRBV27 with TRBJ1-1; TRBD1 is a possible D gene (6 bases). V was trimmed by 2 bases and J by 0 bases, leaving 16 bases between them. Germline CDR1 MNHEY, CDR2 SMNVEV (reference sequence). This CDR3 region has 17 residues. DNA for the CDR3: TGTGCCAGCAGTTTAGGGGACAAACCCTTAATGAACACTGAAGCTTTCTTT. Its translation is CASSLGDKPLMNTEAFF.

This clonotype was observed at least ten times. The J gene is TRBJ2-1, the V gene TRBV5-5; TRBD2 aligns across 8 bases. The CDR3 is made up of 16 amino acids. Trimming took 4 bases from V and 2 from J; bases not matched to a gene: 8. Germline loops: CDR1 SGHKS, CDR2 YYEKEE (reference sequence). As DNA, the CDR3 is TGTGCCAGCAGCCTAACGACTAGCGAGACCTACAATGAGCAGTTCTTC. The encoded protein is CASSLTTSETYNEQFF. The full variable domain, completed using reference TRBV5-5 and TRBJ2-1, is DAGVTQSPTHLIKTRGQQVTLRCSPISGHKSVSWYQQVLGQGPQFIFQYYEKEERGRGNFPDRFSARQFPNYSSELNVNALLLGDSALYLCASSLTTSETYNEQFFGPGTRLTVL.

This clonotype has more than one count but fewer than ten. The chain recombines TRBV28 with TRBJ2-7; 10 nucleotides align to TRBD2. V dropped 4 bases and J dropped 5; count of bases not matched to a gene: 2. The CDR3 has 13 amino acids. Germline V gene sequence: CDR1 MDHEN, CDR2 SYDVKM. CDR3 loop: CASSYGLADEQYF. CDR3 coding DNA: TGTGCCAGCAGTTATGGACTAGCGGACGAGCAGTACTTC.

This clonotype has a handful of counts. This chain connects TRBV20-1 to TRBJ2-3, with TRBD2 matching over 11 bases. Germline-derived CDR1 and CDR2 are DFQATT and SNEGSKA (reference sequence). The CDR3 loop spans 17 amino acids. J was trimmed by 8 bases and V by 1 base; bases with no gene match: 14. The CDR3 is CSARGWVVAGGPGTQYF. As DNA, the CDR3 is TGCAGTGCTAGAGGTTGGGTAGTAGCGGGAGGGCCGGGTACGCAGTATTTT.

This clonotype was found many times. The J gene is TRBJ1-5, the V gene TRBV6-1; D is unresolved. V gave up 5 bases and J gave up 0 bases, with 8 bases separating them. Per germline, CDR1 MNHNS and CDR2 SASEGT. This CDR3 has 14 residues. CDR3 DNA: TGTGCCAGCAGTCCAACAAGTAGCAATCAGCCCCAGCATTTT. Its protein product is CASSPTSSNQPQHF.